This record concerns one T cell receptor (beta chain) sequence. Its antigen is not known. The sample comes from a study of beta chain features in type 1 diabetes. The wider study: Age, gender and cell yields were similar between patients and healthy donors. The study's findings and limits: For cells with high TCR expression, cDNA sequencing could yield over-representation.

The germline V gene encodes CDR1 KGHSH and CDR2 LQKENI. The CDR3 loop spans 14 amino acids. V lost 3 bases and J lost 4; bases outside the gene matches: 5. The isolated RNA, all of it, was reverse transcribed, so expressed TCRB transcripts were what got sequenced. Profiled with immunoSEQ multiplex PCR; TCRdb holds only in-frame clones, not every one. The sample has hundreds of thousands of clones; over 9.5% are singletons. Sequences were obtained from naive CD4+ T cells from blood. This clonotype originated in a man between 18 and 29 years old in good health. This chain connects TRBV18 to TRBJ2-7, with 8 nucleotides matching TRBD1. CDR3 sequence: CASSPSGGKYEQYF. In DNA form, the CDR3 reads TGTGCCAGCTCACCTTCAGGGGGCAAATACGAGCAGTACTTC.